This TCR beta chain was captured by sequencing in a study of blood T cells in healthy people across ages (dated by TCRdb to between 2014 and 2017). Regarding the complete study: In model experiments, roughly one uniquely barcoded TCR beta cDNA molecule per two T cells was captured by template switching. To track age-related changes in TCR beta repertoire diversity, the study relied on deep sequencing normalized with unique cDNA molecular identifiers. The donors were split into four age groups: young (average approximately 16 years), middle-aged (around 37), aged (roughly 65) and long-lived (over 80). Donors of different ages were randomly distributed across sequencing lanes to avoid experimental bias. Using the same blood draw, the study looked at two additional independent replicas of 1 million unique cDNA reads for two donors, one aged 18 to 30 and the other aged 80 or older. General conclusions and limits of the study: A strong correlation was found between observed TCR beta diversity and the percentage of naive T cells measured by flow cytometry. Estimates of total diversity from one million sequenced T cells were regarded as lower bounds and underestimates. Since profiling was done on bulk unsorted PBMCs, naive and antigen-experienced compartments could not be conclusively compared. Because the CMV infection status of the donors was unknown, age-related changes in expanded clonotypes may potentially have been confounded. Compared with the aged group, the long-lived group had more naive CD4+ T cells, fewer expanded clones and increased TCR diversity, suggesting age selection. Observed TCR beta diversity per million T cells fell roughly linearly with age, and a significant reduction was already apparent by age around 40.

The 35 to 40 donors, aged about 6 to 100 years, were systemically healthy Caucasian individuals from Russia. Each donor gave 9 to 10 milliliters of peripheral blood, collected into EDTA-treated Vacutainer tubes. Ficoll-Paque density-gradient centrifugation was used to isolate PBMCs, with at least 7 million per sample. Trizol reagent was used to extract total RNA from the PBMCs, yielding at least 5.5 micrograms per sample. Naive CD45RAhigh/CD27high T cell percentages were measured by flow cytometry on a PBMC aliquot from every donor. The table lists this clonotype with a few counts. It has no known antigen specificity. Base qualities are missing; no much larger clone stands one base away. The receptor library was made with 5' RACE. The data were produced on an Illumina HiSeq 2500. A second about 7 to 12 cycle PCR used a sample-barcoded 5' primer and a J-beta primer mix. A unique molecular identifier was introduced onto each TCR beta cDNA molecule by a template-switch 5' adaptor carrying 12 random nucleotides. At least 3 million CDR3-containing paired-end reads were obtained from each sample. First-strand cDNA synthesis was performed from all RNA using the Mint cDNA synthesis kit, with priming by a TRBC-specific oligonucleotide. Following uracil-DNA glycosylase treatment, a first 18-cycle PCR with universal primers M1SS and BC2_uni_R was performed on all cDNA. Per the source publication's procedure: For normalization, 1 million high-quality reads, each with a distinct molecular identifier, were randomly selected from each sample. Reads with shared molecular identifiers were discarded instead of being binned into consensus sequences. CDR3 identification, clonotype clustering and error correction used MiTCR with a Q25 quality threshold and the strictest error-elimination algorithm. A nonparametric unseen species model with Euler transformation was used to estimate lower-bound total TCR beta diversity. TCRdb handled the public reads itself, with Q25 trimming in fastp and clone calling in MiXCR, and kept productive beta chains. Each record represents a unique CDR3 protein, reported with the most common genes and DNA among its rows. TCRdb, not the authors, supplied the V and J calls. For this sample there are about 650,000 distinct CDR3 sequences; approximately 30% appear just once. Together, the top ten hold roughly 15% of the sample.

The TCR sequence derives from a woman older than 75 in good health. Donor details come from another sample of the same person, matched by shared clones. Sequencing was carried out using blood.

The CDR3 region: CASSLGGGGGIFYEQYF. The DNA reads as follows: TGTGCCAGCAGCTTAGGGGGAGGGGGGGGAATCTTCTACGAGCAGTACTTC. In this chain, TRBV9 is recombined with TRBJ2-7; TRBD2 is a weak D gene call, 7 bases matching. CDR1 SGDLS and CDR2 YYNGEE were looked up in the germline V gene. Cut back by 4 bases and 3 bases, the V and J ends lie 23 bases apart. The CDR3 contains 17 residues, cysteine and phenylalanine counted. Left in the record is the CDR3 DNA by itself, 51 bases read in frame from the first base. With all but the CDR3 taken from the reference TRBV9 and TRBJ2-7 genes, the full variable domain is: DSGVTQTPKHLITATGQRVTLRCSPRSGDLSVYWYQQSLDQGLQFLIQYYNGEERAKGNILERFSAQQFPDLHSELNLSSLELGDSALYFCASSLGGGGGIFYEQYFGPGTRLTVT.